This entry features one T cell receptor beta chain sequence. Its antigen remains unidentified. Within one base of it there is no much larger clone, and no base qualities were kept. These data originate in a study of T cells in Graves' hyperthyroidism and ophthalmopathy (dated by TCRdb to between 2018 and 2021). For the study in its entirety: Peripheral blood samples were taken at initial diagnosis, before any treatment was given. TCR V-J signatures able to tell the groups apart were searched for in a discovery cohort of some 100 patients, of whom over 40 had Graves' ophthalmopathy and 55 to 65 had stable Graves' hyperthyroidism. Prospective prediction of ophthalmopathy was tested in an independent validation cohort consisting of 18 hyperthyroidism patients and approximately 16 patients who later progressed to ophthalmopathy. The 85 to 100 discovery patients were randomly split 7:3 into training and test sets. In roughly six Graves' hyperthyroidism patients, the study also compared T-cell repertoires from thyroid tissue with T-cell repertoires from blood. After sampling, hyperthyroidism patients received methimazole starting at 30 mg daily, and ophthalmopathy patients received high-dose intravenous methylprednisolone. According to the paper, TCR Vbeta CDR3 sequencing was carried out on approximately 140 peripheral blood samples, which came from about 45 ophthalmopathy, around 75 hyperthyroidism and roughly 17 progressor patients. What the research found in general, with its limitations: Blood samples also contained most of the expanded thyroid clonotypes (frequency above 0.001), which suggests that blood repertoires may reflect thyroid immune responses. Sample size was not statistically predetermined, and investigators were not blinded to group allocation. In validation, progression to ophthalmopathy was predicted by the model with around 71% sensitivity and about 72% specificity, a median of roughly 6.4 months before onset. In cross-validation, a model built on a 13 V-J signature told ophthalmopathy apart from stable hyperthyroidism with roughly 87% sensitivity and around 84% specificity, and in testing the same model reached 80%/75%.

Moderately to severely active disease, a Clinical Activity Score of at least 3, a NOSPECS grade of at least 4, and a duration under 3 months were present in ophthalmopathy patients. Any patient with an uncontrolled infection, another autoimmune disease, pregnancy or lactation was excluded. Diagnoses were based on clinical symptoms, serum thyroxine and TRAb, thyroid ultrasound and orbital computed tomography. PBMCs were separated from 7.5 to 10 ml of fresh peripheral blood using Ficoll-Paque density gradient centrifugation. Trizol reagent was used to extract total RNA, and RNA quality was then checked on an Agilent 2100 Bioanalyzer. TCR beta CDR3 regions were amplified from RNA transcripts. A first-round RT-PCR of the TCR CDR3 used the HTBI primer set with the Qiagen OneStep RT-PCR kit. Libraries were constructed in a second round of multiplex PCR, after which size selection and purification were performed. Sequencing of the libraries was done on an Illumina HiSeq2000 using paired-end 100 bp reads. On the authors' methods: Raw data were processed with SOAPnuke, discarding reads with adapters, uncalled bases, mean Phred below 15, or no exact constant-primer or identifier match. High-quality paired reads were merged using COPE v1.2.5, and each unique nucleotide sequence was defined as a clonotype. MiTCR v1.1 was used to align clonotypes to the IMGT TRBV, TRBD and TRBJ reference segments. Analysis was restricted to V-J combinations with a frequency above 0.0001, which covered roughly 99% of repertoires. A TCS score was defined as the ratio of F50 (clonal expansion) to E x V (chaos), with BLOSUM62-based TCRdist applied between CDR3 peptides within each V-J. Welch's t-statistics and random forest reduced fewer than 600 V-J features to roughly 13, which were used in a naive Bayes classifier (R e1071). TCRdb redid the processing of the public reads, applying fastp at Q25 and MiXCR, and retained in-frame beta chains. When rows share a CDR3 protein, they turn into one entry using the most common DNA and genes. V and J calls and clone size were set by TCRdb, not the authors. This sample comprises roughly 530,000 distinct CDR3 sequences, approximately 17% of them detected only once. Approximately 15% of the sample is held by the ten biggest clonotypes.

Input material: blood. The receptor was isolated from a young woman with Graves' ophthalmopathy.

The sequence in DNA is TGCAGTGCCTCCCCACGGGGAGGGAACGAGCAGTACTTC. Its amino acids are CSASPRGGNEQYF. The V and J genes are TRBV20-1 and TRBJ2-7, and 7 junctional nucleotides match TRBD2. From its cysteine to its phenylalanine, the CDR3 spans 13 amino acids. Just CDR3 DNA is preserved here, 39 bases in frame from base 1. The germline V end is reduced by 6 bases and the J end by 5 bases; junction bases left unmatched: 10. CDR1 and CDR2 were assigned from the germline V gene (reference sequence) as DFQATT and SNEGSKA.